This T cell receptor beta chain was sequenced for a study of cytomegalovirus exposure and HLA in healthy donors. Data came from immunoSEQ multiplex PCR; TCRdb stores just in-frame clones and leaves some out. The table lists under 250,000 clones, more than 75% of them singletons, with around 12% in the top ten. CDR3 length: 15 amino acids. V was trimmed by 3 bases and J by 5 bases, leaving 13 bases between them. Germline CDR1 reads LNHNV; CDR2 reads YYDKDF (reference sequence). This chain uses TRBV15 with TRBJ2-2; D is perhaps TRBD1 or TRBD2 (5 bases each). The sequenced material came from PBMCs. The receptor was derived from a young man in good health and CMV-seropositive. DNA of the CDR3: TGTGCCACCAGCAGGGGACGGGGCGAGACCGGGGAGCTGTTTTTT. It translates to CATSRGRGETGELFF.